This T cell receptor beta chain comes out of a study of blood T cell repertoires in COVID-19. Turning to the study itself: Donors in the United States, Italy and Spain gave samples during acute or convalescent COVID-19.

CDR1 and CDR2 from the germline V gene are SGHDN and FVKESK. The CDR3 totals 15 residues. V shed 4 bases and J 5 bases; nucleotides not matched to a gene: 10. Per the study methods: Nucleated cell counts were estimated from reference gene primer amplification. The protocol was immunoSEQ multiplex PCR, while the TCRdb copy is restricted to in-frame clones and leaves out a portion. D and trimming were read from the DNA, whereas the V and J calls and clone size are those reported in that table. In the table there are approximately 44,000 clones, under 85% of which are singletons. The chain has TRBV14 and TRBJ2-7, with 8 positions matching TRBD2. The sample taken for sequencing was peripheral blood. The TCR comes from an elderly woman with acute or convalescent COVID-19. The CDR3 here is CASSPTSGRGHEQYF. The CDR3 DNA reads as TGTGCCAGCAGCCCTACAAGCGGGAGAGGCCACGAGCAGTACTTC. Full variable domain (rest looked up from reference TRBV14 and TRBJ2-7): EAGVTQFPSHSVIEKGQTVTLRCDPISGHDNLYWYRRVMGKEIKFLLHFVKESKQDESGMPNNRFLAERTGGTYSTLKVQPAELEDSGVYFCASSPTSGRGHEQYFGPGTRLTVT.